This T cell receptor (beta chain) appears in the sequencing data of a study of blood T cell repertoires in COVID-19. Trimming took off 4 bases at V and 7 bases at J, with 20 bases between the two ends. CDR3 size: 15 residues. CDR1 is SGHRS and CDR2 is YFSETQ in the germline V gene. All enrollees were roughly 18 to 95 years old and from around 25 US areas. Authors' analysis steps: Amplifying reference gene primers gave estimates of nucleated cell counts. Using immunoSEQ multiplex PCR, the repertoire was profiled, and TCRdb retains in-frame clones only, with some absent. That table supplies the V and J calls and clone size; D and trimming were determined from the DNA. The repertoire consists of 150,000 or so clones, with about four fifths occurring once and the leading ten covering around 3.6%.

Sequencing input: PBMCs or T cells enriched from blood (not recorded which). This chain connects TRBV5-1 to TRBJ1-2; D possibly corresponds to TRBD1 (5 bases). This sequence originates from a woman aged 50 to 65 in a cohort exposed to, infected with or recovered from COVID-19 (not recorded which). Here the CDR3 DNA reads TGCGCCAGCAGCCCCCTCTTTTTAGGGGCGGCTGGCTACACCTTC. It yields the protein CASSPLFLGAAGYTF.